This T cell receptor beta chain was sequenced during a study of blood T cell repertoires in COVID-19. Study context: Samples taken during acute and convalescent COVID-19 were collected in the United States, Italy and Spain. Sources were T cells, B-cell-depleted T cells, or PBMCs; the material itself was cDNA or gDNA.

As originally analysed: Amplification from reference gene primers served as the basis for estimated nucleated cell counts. Generated by immunoSEQ multiplex PCR, the TCRdb table keeps only in-frame clones and is missing some. V and J calls and clone size come straight from that table; D and trimming were deduced from the DNA. The sample records tens of thousands of clones, about 83% being singletons. From germline, CDR1 is MNHEY and CDR2 SVGAGI. V lost 10 bases and J lost 5; bases outside the gene matches: 13. The CDR3 runs 15 residues. The rearrangement links TRBV6-5 to TRBJ2-3; the match to TRBD1 covers 9 bases. This clonotype was obtained from a man aged 40-50 years with acute or convalescent COVID-19. Sequencing was done on a sample of peripheral blood. CDR3 bases: TGTGCCACCCGAGCGACACAGGGGGCAGGAGATACGCAGTATTTT. The encoded protein is CATRATQGAGDTQYF.